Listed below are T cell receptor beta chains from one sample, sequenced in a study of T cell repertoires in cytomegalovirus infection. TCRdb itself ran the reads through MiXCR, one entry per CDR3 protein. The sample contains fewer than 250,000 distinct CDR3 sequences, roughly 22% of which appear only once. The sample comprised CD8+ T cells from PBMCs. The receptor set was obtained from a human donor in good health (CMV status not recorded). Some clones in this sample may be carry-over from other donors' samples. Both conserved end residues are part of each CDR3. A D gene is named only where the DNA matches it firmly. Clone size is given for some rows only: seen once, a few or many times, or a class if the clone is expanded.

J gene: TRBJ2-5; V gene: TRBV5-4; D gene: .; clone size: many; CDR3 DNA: TGTGCCAGCAGCACGCCGTACCAAGAGACCCAGTACTTC; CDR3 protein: CASSTPYQETQYF
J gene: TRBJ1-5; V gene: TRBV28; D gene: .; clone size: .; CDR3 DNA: TGTGCCTGCTACGGGGGAGGACAGCCCCAGCATTTT; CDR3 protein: CACYGGGQPQHF
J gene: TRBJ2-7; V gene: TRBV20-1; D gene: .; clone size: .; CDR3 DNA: TGCAGTGCTAGAGTTACAGGGTCCAGCTCCTACGAGCAGTACTTC; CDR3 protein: CSARVTGSSSYEQYF
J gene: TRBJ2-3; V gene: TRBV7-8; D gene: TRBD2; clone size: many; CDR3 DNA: TGTGCCAGCACTATCGCGGGGGGTATAATGCAGTATTTT; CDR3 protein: CASTIAGGIMQYF
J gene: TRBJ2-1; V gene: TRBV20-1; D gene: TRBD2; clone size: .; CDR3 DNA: TGCAGTGCTAGCGCTAGCGGGGGGGCTGATGAGCAGTTCTTC; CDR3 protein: CSASASGGADEQFF
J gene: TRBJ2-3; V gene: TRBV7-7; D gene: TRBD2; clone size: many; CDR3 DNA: TGTGCCAGCAGCTTGAGGGGAGGGCCAGATACGCAGTATTTT; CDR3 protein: CASSLRGGPDTQYF
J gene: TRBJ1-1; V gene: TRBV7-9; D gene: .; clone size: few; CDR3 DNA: TGTGCCAGCAGCACAGAGCTGGGAGACACTGAAGCTTTCTTT; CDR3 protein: CASSTELGDTEAFF
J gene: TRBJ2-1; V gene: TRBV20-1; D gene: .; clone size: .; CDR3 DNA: TGCAGTGCTAGAGATGGGGGTTCCAATGAGCAGTTCTTC; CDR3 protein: CSARDGGSNEQFF
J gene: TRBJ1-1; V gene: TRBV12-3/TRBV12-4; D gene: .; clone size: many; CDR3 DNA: TGTGCCAGCAGCTCAGGGTTAGCGAACACTGAAGCTTTCTTT; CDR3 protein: CASSSGLANTEAFF
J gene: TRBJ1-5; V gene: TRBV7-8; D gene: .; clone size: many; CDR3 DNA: TGTGCCAGCACCTCGGACAGAAGGAATCAGCCCCAGCATTTT; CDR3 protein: CASTSDRRNQPQHF
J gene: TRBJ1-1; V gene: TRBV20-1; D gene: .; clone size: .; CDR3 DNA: TGCAGTGCTAGTTGGGCCACAAACACTGAAGCTTTCTTT; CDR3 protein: CSASWATNTEAFF
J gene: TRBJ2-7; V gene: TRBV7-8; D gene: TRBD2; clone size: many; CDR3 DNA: TGTGCCAGCAGCTTAGCGACTAGCGGGGGCTCCTACGAGCAGTACTTC; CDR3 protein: CASSLATSGGSYEQYF
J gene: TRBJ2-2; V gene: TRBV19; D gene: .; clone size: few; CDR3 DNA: TGTGCCACCTCAGAGGGGGGAGAGCTGTTTTTT; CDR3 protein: CATSEGGELFF
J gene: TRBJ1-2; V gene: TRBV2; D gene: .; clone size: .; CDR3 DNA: TGTGCCAGCAGTGACAACCCGGGATATGGCTACACCTTC; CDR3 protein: CASSDNPGYGYTF
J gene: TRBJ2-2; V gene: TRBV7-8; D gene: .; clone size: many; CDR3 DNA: TGTGCCAGCAGCATCTTCCGGGACGTCGGGGGCGGGGAGCTGTTTTTT; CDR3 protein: CASSIFRDVGGGELFF
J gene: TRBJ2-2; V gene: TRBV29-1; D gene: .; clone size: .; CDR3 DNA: TGCAGCGCCGCAGGGATAAACACCGGGGAGCTGTTTTTT; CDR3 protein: CSAAGINTGELFF
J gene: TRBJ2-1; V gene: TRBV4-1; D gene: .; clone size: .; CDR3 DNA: TGCGCCAGCAGCCGAGGTGGCGAGCAGTTCTTC; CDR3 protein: CASSRGGEQFF